A selection of T cell receptor beta chains follows, all from one sample in a study of human T cells and chemical hapten exposure. TCRdb itself ran the RACE reads through MiXCR, one entry per CDR3 protein. The sample yields more than 75,000 distinct CDR3 sequences, about 8.7% seen once. The source material was whole blood. The receptors were sampled from a male donor in good health. Some clones in this sample may be carry-over from other donors' samples. Each CDR3 is given with its conserved first and last residue. Each record gives: J gene, clone size, D gene, V gene, CDR3 DNA, CDR3 protein. D genes are given only for firm matches. Not all rows give a size; the values are once, few, many and, for expanded clones, a class.

J: TRBJ1-1
size: NA
D: NA
V: TRBV3-1
DNA: TGTGCCAGCAGCCAAGCCATCCCTTTTAGGGAATTGAACACTGAAGCTTTCTTT
CDR3: CASSQAIPFRELNTEAFF

J: TRBJ1-4
size: NA
D: NA
V: TRBV12-3/TRBV12-4
DNA: TGTGCCAGCAGTAACAGGGAGACTAATGAAAAACTGTTTTTT
CDR3: CASSNRETNEKLFF

J: TRBJ2-3
size: many
D: NA
V: TRBV6-4
DNA: TGTGCCAGCAGTTCGGGGGAAGATACGCAGTATTTT
CDR3: CASSSGEDTQYF

J: TRBJ1-5
size: NA
D: NA
V: TRBV20-1
DNA: TGCAGTGCCGAACAGGGAGGGAGCAATCAGCCCCAGCATTTT
CDR3: CSAEQGGSNQPQHF

J: TRBJ2-1
size: few
D: NA
V: TRBV6-2/TRBV6-3
DNA: TGTGCCAGCAGTTACGCGGCGGGAACGGTAAGCAATGAGCAGTTCTTC
CDR3: CASSYAAGTVSNEQFF

J: TRBJ2-2
size: many
D: TRBD2
V: TRBV12-3/TRBV12-4
DNA: TGTGCCAGCAGTCCCCAGGGAGCGGGAGCGGGGACCGGGGAGCTGTTTTTT
CDR3: CASSPQGAGAGTGELFF

J: TRBJ2-7
size: many
D: TRBD2
V: TRBV5-5
DNA: TGTGCCAGCAGCGATGTTGGTAGCGGGAGGCGAGAGCAGTACTTC
CDR3: CASSDVGSGRREQYF

J: TRBJ1-1
size: many
D: NA
V: TRBV5-6
DNA: TGTGCCAGCAGCCCGGCCGTGAACACTGAAGCTTTCTTT
CDR3: CASSPAVNTEAFF

J: TRBJ1-3
size: NA
D: NA
V: TRBV18
DNA: TGTGCCAGCTCACCCGGCTCGGACGGGAGACCCAACACCATATATTTT
CDR3: CASSPGSDGRPNTIYF

J: TRBJ2-2
size: many
D: TRBD1
V: TRBV24-1
DNA: TGTGCCACCAGTGATTCCGGGACAGGGGGTACCGGGGAGCTGTTTTTT
CDR3: CATSDSGTGGTGELFF

J: TRBJ1-1
size: NA
D: NA
V: TRBV12-3/TRBV12-4
DNA: TGTGCCAGCAGCCCTGGGGAGGGGTACACTGAAGCTTTCTTT
CDR3: CASSPGEGYTEAFF

J: TRBJ1-1
size: NA
D: NA
V: TRBV27
DNA: TGTGCCAGCAGTTCTCACTATGGGACCGTGAACACTGAAGCTTTCTTT
CDR3: CASSSHYGTVNTEAFF

J: TRBJ1-5
size: NA
D: NA
V: TRBV3-1
DNA: TGTGCCAGCAGCCAAAAGGCAGCCTCCTCGCCCCAGCATTTT
CDR3: CASSQKAASSPQHF

J: TRBJ2-1
size: NA
D: NA
V: TRBV6-5
DNA: TGTGCCAGCAGTTACTCGTTGAGCGCGGACCAGTTCTTC
CDR3: CASSYSLSADQFF

J: TRBJ2-7
size: NA
D: NA
V: TRBV3-1
DNA: TGTGCCAGCAGCCCCCCCCAGGACGGGCCGTGGGTGCAGTACTTC
CDR3: CASSPPQDGPWVQYF

J: TRBJ2-6
size: many
D: NA
V: TRBV6-2/TRBV6-3
DNA: TGTGCCAGCAAGAAATTGACACAGTCGGGGGCCAACGTCCTGACTTTC
CDR3: CASKKLTQSGANVLTF

J: TRBJ1-2
size: NA
D: NA
V: TRBV7-9
DNA: TGTGCCATCATCGTAGACTCCGGGGGTGGCTACACCTTC
CDR3: CAIIVDSGGGYTF

J: TRBJ1-5
size: many
D: NA
V: TRBV7-9
DNA: TGTGCCAGCAGCTTAGACCCTAATCAGCCCCAGCATTTT
CDR3: CASSLDPNQPQHF

J: TRBJ1-1
size: NA
D: TRBD1
V: TRBV12-3/TRBV12-4
DNA: TGTGCCAGCAGTTTAATGACAGGGCAGGGCACTGAAGCTTTCTTT
CDR3: CASSLMTGQGTEAFF

J: TRBJ1-4
size: few
D: NA
V: TRBV12-3/TRBV12-4
DNA: TGTGCCAGCAGTACCCAGAGGGGGGCCACTAATGAAAAACTGTTTTTT
CDR3: CASSTQRGATNEKLFF

J: TRBJ2-1
size: NA
D: NA
V: TRBV19
DNA: TGTGCCAGCAGGCGGGACAACTACAATGAGCAGTTCTTC
CDR3: CASRRDNYNEQFF

J: TRBJ2-7
size: NA
D: NA
V: TRBV19
DNA: TGTGCCAGTAGTTTCAAAGCTAAGACACCAACCTACGAGCAGTACTTC
CDR3: CASSFKAKTPTYEQYF

J: TRBJ2-6
size: once
D: NA
V: TRBV12-3/TRBV12-4
DNA: TGTGCCAGCATTCTCGGGGGTAGTGGGGCCAACGTCCTGAATTTC
CDR3: CASILGGSGANVLNF

J: TRBJ2-1
size: NA
D: TRBD2
V: TRBV5-1
DNA: TGCGCCAGCTCGGGCCTAGCGGAGTACAATGAGCAGTTCTTC
CDR3: CASSGLAEYNEQFF

J: TRBJ1-4
size: NA
D: TRBD1
V: TRBV5-1
DNA: TGCGCCAGCAGCTGGGAGACAGGGGAAAAACTGTTTTTT
CDR3: CASSWETGEKLFF

J: TRBJ1-5
size: many
D: NA
V: TRBV19
DNA: TGTGCCAGTAGTATCGTCGAAAGGGGCAATCAGCCCCAGCATTTT
CDR3: CASSIVERGNQPQHF

J: TRBJ2-5
size: NA
D: NA
V: TRBV10-3
DNA: TGTGCCATCGGGACACAAGAGACCCAGTACTTC
CDR3: CAIGTQETQYF

J: TRBJ2-3
size: many
D: TRBD1
V: TRBV6-5
DNA: TGTGCCAGCAGTTCACAGGGGGCCGGCACAGATACGCAGTATTTT
CDR3: CASSSQGAGTDTQYF

J: TRBJ2-3
size: NA
D: TRBD2
V: TRBV12-3/TRBV12-4
DNA: TGTGCCAGCAGCAGAAGACTAGCGGGGGGGCCTAGCACAGATACGCAGTATTTT
CDR3: CASSRRLAGGPSTDTQYF

J: TRBJ2-7
size: NA
D: TRBD2
V: TRBV7-9
DNA: TGTGCCAGCAGCTTAGTGAGCGGGAGCTACGAGCAGTACTTC
CDR3: CASSLVSGSYEQYF

J: TRBJ1-5
size: few
D: NA
V: TRBV2
DNA: TGTGCCAGCACGTATTTAGGGGATTCGGGGGGGAATCAGCCCCAGCATTTT
CDR3: CASTYLGDSGGNQPQHF

J: TRBJ2-3
size: few
D: NA
V: TRBV27
DNA: TGTGCCAGCAAATTGGGGCCGACTAGCACAGATACGCAGTATTTT
CDR3: CASKLGPTSTDTQYF

J: TRBJ1-5
size: few
D: NA
V: TRBV20-1
DNA: TGCAGTGCTACAGGGGACAATCAGCCCCAGCATTTT
CDR3: CSATGDNQPQHF

J: TRBJ2-1
size: few
D: TRBD2
V: TRBV5-1
DNA: TGCGCCAGCAGCCCGAGGGGGACTAGCGGGAACAATGAGCAGTTCTTC
CDR3: CASSPRGTSGNNEQFF

J: TRBJ2-5
size: NA
D: NA
V: TRBV27
DNA: TGTGCCAGCAGTTTATGGGGGCAAGAGACCCAGTACTTC
CDR3: CASSLWGQETQYF

J: TRBJ1-4
size: NA
D: NA
V: TRBV5-1
DNA: TGCGCCAGCAGCTTGGGCAGGGGCCCTAATGAAAAACTGTTTTTT
CDR3: CASSLGRGPNEKLFF

J: TRBJ2-1
size: few
D: TRBD1
V: TRBV7-8
DNA: TGTGCCAGCAGAACTCCGGGACAGGGGAAATCGGATAATGAGCAGTTCTTC
CDR3: CASRTPGQGKSDNEQFF

J: TRBJ1-2
size: NA
D: TRBD1
V: TRBV27
DNA: TGTGCCAGCAGTATGGGACAGGGTTTTGGCTACACCTTC
CDR3: CASSMGQGFGYTF

J: TRBJ1-1
size: NA
D: NA
V: TRBV4-2
DNA: TGTGCCAGCAAAGCCGGGATAACTGAAGCTTTCTTT
CDR3: CASKAGITEAFF

J: TRBJ2-3
size: NA
D: NA
V: TRBV28
DNA: TGTGCCAGCAGTTTGGGCGGGAACACAGATACGCAGTATTTT
CDR3: CASSLGGNTDTQYF

J: TRBJ1-5
size: NA
D: NA
V: TRBV3-1
DNA: TGTGCCAGCAGCCAAGAGAGGGGAAATCAGCCCCAGCATTTT
CDR3: CASSQERGNQPQHF